One and the same sample provided the 3 T cell receptor beta chains below, sequenced in a study of blood T cell repertoires in COVID-19. This table comes from immunoSEQ multiplex PCR, and its TCRdb copy is limited to in-frame clones, with some not included. The sample contains 300,000 to 400,000 clones, around 89% of which appear only once. Sequences were obtained from PBMCs or T cells enriched from blood (not recorded which). These receptors originate from a woman aged 18 to 35 who had recovered from COVID-19.

The chain combines TRBV2 with TRBJ1-5; D is unresolved. Trimming left V 2 bases short and J 3 bases short, with 8 bases between. The germline gives CDR1 SNHLY, CDR2 FYNNEI. The CDR3 extends over 14 amino acids. The CDR3: CASSERAPNQPQHF. The CDR3 DNA follows: TGTGCCAGCAGTGAACGAGCCCCCAATCAGCCCCAGCATTTT. The full variable domain, its missing parts supplied by reference TRBV2 and TRBJ1-5, is EPEVTQTPSHQVTQMGQEVILRCVPISNHLYFYWYRQILGQKVEFLVSFYNNEISEKSEIFDDQFSVERPDGSNFTLKIRSTKLEDSAMYFCASSERAPNQPQHFGDGTRLSIL.

A single count supports this clone. This sequence joins TRBV5-5 and TRBJ2-2; D ambiguous. V was shortened by 4 bases and J by 3 bases, with 19 bases between the two germline ends. This CDR3 contains 17 residues. The germline gives CDR1 SGHKS, CDR2 YYEKEE (reference sequence). The CDR3 DNA is TGTGCCAGCAGCATTCTGTCCCTACCCGGGTACACCGGGGAGCTGTTTTTT. Encoded protein: CASSILSLPGYTGELFF.

The V call is TRBV6-1, the J call TRBJ2-3; TRBD2 matches at 10 bases. The CDR3 has 15 amino acids. V shed 3 bases, J shed 5 bases, and the junction held 5 bases outside the gene matches. Germline CDR1 and CDR2: MNHNS and SASEGT. CDR3 DNA sequence: TGTGCCAGCAGTGAGGCTAGCGGGGGTGTAGATACGCAGTATTTT. This gives the protein CASSEASGGVDTQYF.